The 24 T cell receptor beta chains below were found in one sample sequenced in a study of T-cell reconstitution after alpha-beta-depleted transplantation in children (dated by TCRdb to 2016 to 2018). The receptor library was made with PCR. For sequencing, an Illumina HiSeq 2500 was employed. Molecular barcoding was employed in the preparation of TCR libraries, with unique molecular identifiers being used to normalize TCRbeta repertoire quantification. The public sequencing data were trimmed at Q25 with fastp and processed into clonotypes with MiXCR by TCRdb, which kept only in-frame beta chains. For every CDR3 protein sequence, its rows merge into one entry that carries the most common genes and DNA. The sample includes more than 150,000 distinct CDR3 sequences, with just over 14% observed a single time. The ten largest clones capture 13% of the sample. The sample here was PBMCs from the stem cell graft donor, taken from the stem cell graft. All receptors come from a human donor who donated a stem cell graft to a child with acute lymphoblastic leukemia.

This clonotype was detected ten times or more. The V and J genes are TRBV7-9 and TRBJ1-4; 7 bases match TRBD1. The CDR3 is 15 residues long. The V gene's germline CDR1 is SEHNR and CDR2 FQNEAQ (reference sequence). Trimming at V came to 2 bases and at J to 8 bases, leaving 8 bases not matched to a gene. CDR3 DNA: TGTGCCAGCAGCTTATTCCTTCGGACAGGCGAAAAACTGTTTTTT. It specifies CASSLFLRTGEKLFF.

This sequence joins TRBV30 and TRBJ2-1; D uncertain. Trimming removed 4 bases from V and 5 bases from J, with 15 bases in between. The CDR3 runs to 14 residues. The V gene's germline CDR1 is GTSNPN and CDR2 SVGIG (reference sequence). The DNA of the CDR3 is TGTGCCTGGAACGAGTGGTACAGAAACAATGAGCAGTTCTTC. It is translated as CAWNEWYRNNEQFF.

This clonotype was observed at least ten times. The CDR3 sequence is CASSLGGQRIYTF. Here the CDR3 DNA reads TGTGCCAGCAGCTTAGGAGGACAGCGGATCTACACCTTC. V and J are TRBV7-2 and TRBJ1-2; a possible D gene is TRBD1 (6 bases). From germline, CDR1 is SGHTA and CDR2 FQGNSA. V was clipped by 1 base and J by 10 bases, with 13 bases between them. This CDR3 is built from 13 residues.

The gene calls are TRBV6-5 and TRBJ2-2; 7 bases map to TRBD2. The germline V gene encodes CDR1 MNHEY and CDR2 SVGAGI. The V gene end was trimmed by 4 bases and the J gene end by 5 bases; junction bases not matched to a gene: 4. This CDR3 comprises 14 residues. The CDR3 DNA reads as TGTGCCAGCAGTTCCCTAGCGGATACCGGGGAGCTGTTTTTT. Amino acids: CASSSLADTGELFF.

This clonotype was counted at least ten times. The chain recombines TRBV12-3 or TRBV12-4 with TRBJ1-1; D gene ambiguous. The length of the CDR3 is 15 residues. Trimming cost V 2 bases and J 7 bases, with 17 bases left between them. CDR3 DNA sequence: TGTGCCAGCAGTTTAACCTTGATCCCACTTGGTGAAGCTTTCTTT. Translated, it gives CASSLTLIPLGEAFF.

This clonotype was observed many times. The chain combines TRBV10-3 with TRBJ1-5, with D hard to call. V was shortened by 4 bases and J by 0 bases, with 10 bases between the two germline ends. The V gene's germline CDR1 is ENHRY and CDR2 SYGVKD. The length of the CDR3 is 15 residues. The CDR3 is CAISGEGVSNQPQHF. CDR3 nucleotide sequence: TGTGCCATCAGTGGGGAGGGAGTTAGCAATCAGCCCCAGCATTTT.

In its sample, this clonotype was seen many times. The chain recombines TRBV4-1 with TRBJ2-5, with D tentatively TRBD1 (6 bases). V was cut by 3 bases and J by 7 bases, with 15 bases left in between. The CDR3 runs to 14 residues. CDR1 and CDR2 (germline): MGHRA, YSYEKL. The CDR3 DNA reads TGCGCCAGCAGCCAGGGACATGGTAAACGGACCCAGTACTTC. Translated: CASSQGHGKRTQYF.

This clonotype was counted many times. The chain uses TRBV5-1 and TRBJ1-2; perhaps TRBD1 as D (6 bases). V dropped 4 bases and J dropped 3 bases, with 19 bases sitting between them. This CDR3 is built from 16 residues. Germline V gene sequence: CDR1 SGHRS, CDR2 YFSETQ. CDR3 sequence (DNA): TGCGCCAGCAGCCTACTACTAGGGGGGCTTGACTATGGCTACACCTTC. Amino acid sequence: CASSLLLGGLDYGYTF.

The chain employs TRBV7-9 and TRBJ2-1; 11 positions agree with TRBD2. Germline CDR1 and CDR2: SEHNR and FQNEAQ (reference sequence). The trim removed 5 bases at V and 9 bases at J, leaving 12 bases unmatched. This CDR3 region has 16 residues. CDR3 sequence: CASSGSGRAFNREQFF. The CDR3 DNA sequence: TGTGCCAGCAGCGGTAGCGGGAGGGCCTTTAATCGTGAGCAGTTCTTC.

For this clonotype: A much larger clone lies one base from this, so it may be a read error. V usage is TRBV20-1 and J usage is TRBJ2-1; TRBD2 is a possible D gene (5 bases). The CDR3 length is 11 residues. CDR1 is DFQATT, CDR2 SNEGSKA, per germline (reference sequence). V was cut by 0 bases and J by 12 bases, with 9 bases left in between. CDR3 loop: CSARDHRGQFF. DNA of the CDR3: TGCAGTGCTAGAGATCACCGGGGGCAGTTCTTC.

This clonotype was observed at least ten times. The rearrangement joins TRBV5-1 to TRBJ2-3, with TRBD1 matching over 8 bases. CDR3 size: 16 residues. Germline V gives CDR1 SGHRS, CDR2 YFSETQ. V lost 1 base to trimming and J lost 0 bases; unmatched junction nucleotides: 4. CDR3 sequence (DNA): TGCGCCAGCAGCTTGACAGGGGGATGGAGCACAGATACGCAGTATTTT. This codes for CASSLTGGWSTDTQYF.

This clonotype appeared many times. The rearrangement uses TRBV27 and TRBJ2-7; TRBD1 matches 7 bases. V was pared by 7 bases and J by 4 bases, with 13 bases of the junction left unmatched. The germline V gene has CDR1 MNHEY and CDR2 SMNVEV (reference sequence). CDR3 length: 15 residues. The CDR3 bases are TGTGCCAGCAAGGGGAGCCGGGGACAGTTTTACGAGCAGTACTTC. Translation: CASKGSRGQFYEQYF.

This clonotype was recorded at least ten times. Here the CDR3 reads CASSQPQADTQYF. CDR3 sequence (DNA): TGTGCCAGCAGCCAACCACAGGCGGATACGCAGTATTTT. This chain links TRBV4-2 with TRBJ2-3; D is possibly TRBD1 (5 bases). The V end lost 2 bases, the J end lost 6 bases, and 9 bases lay between the germline ends. The CDR3 sequence is 13 residues long. CDR1 is LGHNA and CDR2 is YNFKEQ in the germline V gene.

V and J are TRBV5-1 and TRBJ2-6; D unresolved. The CDR3 length is 16 residues. Trimming shortened V by 0 bases and J by 0 bases, and 7 bases separated the two germline ends. Per the germline V gene, CDR1 is SGHRS and CDR2 is YFSETQ. The CDR3 nucleotides are TGCGCCAGCAGCTTGGCCCCAAGCTCTGGGGCCAACGTCCTGACTTTC. It translates to CASSLAPSSGANVLTF.

This clonotype has a count of ten or more. The rearrangement uses TRBV5-1 and TRBJ2-3; 11 bases fit TRBD2. This CDR3 has 16 residues. Per the germline V gene, CDR1 is SGHRS and CDR2 is YFSETQ. The V segment lost 2 bases and the J segment 3 bases; nucleotides outside the gene matches: 5. CDR3 nucleotide sequence: TGCGCCAGCAGCTTAACCAGGACTAGCGGGACAGATACGCAGTATTTT. Protein sequence: CASSLTRTSGTDTQYF.

Many counts were recorded for this clonotype. The chain recombines TRBV5-1 with TRBJ2-2; D possibly corresponds to TRBD2 (6 bases). From germline, CDR1 is SGHRS and CDR2 YFSETQ. CDR3 size: 14 residues. Trimming cost V 4 bases and J 1 base, with 8 bases left between them. The CDR3 loop reads CASSVSGNTGELFF. CDR3 DNA sequence: TGCGCCAGCAGCGTTAGCGGGAACACCGGGGAGCTGTTTTTT.

This clonotype was recorded at least ten times. The genes are TRBV12-3 or TRBV12-4 and TRBJ2-7; TRBD1 matches 10 bases. V was clipped by 2 bases and J by 6 bases; unmatched bases: 7. The CDR3 spans 15 residues. The DNA for the CDR3 is TGTGCCAGCAGTTTACCGGGACAGGGGATTTCCGAGCAGTACTTC. It is translated as CASSLPGQGISEQYF.

The rearrangement joins TRBV29-1 to TRBJ1-5, with a tentative D call TRBD1 (5 bases). Germline CDR1 SQVTM, CDR2 ANQGSEA. There are 14 residues in the CDR3. V was shortened by 6 bases and J by 4 bases, with 16 bases between the two germline ends. CDR3: CSVTVGGGNQPQHF. In DNA form, the CDR3 reads TGCAGCGTAACTGTCGGGGGGGGGAATCAGCCCCAGCATTTT. Filled out from reference TRBV29-1 and TRBJ1-5, the complete variable domain reads SAVISQKPSRDICQRGTSLTIQCQVDSQVTMMFWYRQQPGQSLTLIATANQGSEATYESGFVIDKFPISRPNLTFSTLTVSNMSPEDSSIYLCSVTVGGGNQPQHFGDGTRLSIL.

The chain joins TRBV12-3 or TRBV12-4 to TRBJ1-1, with D possibly matching TRBD1 (5 bases). Trimming cost V 3 bases and J 4 bases, with 9 bases left between them. The CDR3 is made up of 13 amino acids. The CDR3 sequence: CASSLKGVTEAFF. The CDR3 DNA follows: TGTGCCAGCAGTTTGAAAGGGGTCACTGAAGCTTTCTTT.

This clonotype was observed many times. The V call is TRBV15, the J call TRBJ1-2; TRBD1 matches at 8 bases. J gave up 0 bases and V 3 bases, and 3 bases lay outside the gene matches. CDR3 length: 15 residues. The V gene's germline CDR1 is LNHNV and CDR2 YYDKDF (reference sequence). CDR3 amino acids: CATSSATGANYGYTF. The CDR3 DNA is TGTGCCACCAGCAGTGCGACAGGGGCTAACTATGGCTACACCTTC.

V gene TRBV6-1 combines with J gene TRBJ1-1, with TRBD1 as a possible D gene (5 bases). Germline assignment: CDR1 MNHNS and CDR2 SASEGT. The CDR3 has 15 residues. The germline V and J ends were trimmed by 4 bases and 3 bases, with 15 bases remaining between them. Here the CDR3 DNA reads TGTGCCAGCAGTGGGACTCAGGGTCGATACACTGAAGCTTTCTTT. Translation gives CASSGTQGRYTEAFF.

J is TRBJ2-1 and V is TRBV11-2; D unclear. The CDR3 runs to 18 residues. CDR1 is SGHAT, CDR2 FQNNGV, per germline. Trimming removed 2 bases at V and 0 bases at J, with 17 bases between. The CDR3 sequence: CASSLHAPGSSSYNEQFF. The DNA of the CDR3 is TGTGCCAGCAGCTTACACGCCCCGGGCTCAAGCTCCTACAATGAGCAGTTCTTC.

This clonotype was observed at least ten times. This chain joins TRBV5-1 and TRBJ1-1; D possibly corresponds to TRBD1 (5 bases). CDR3 size: 14 residues. Trimming took off 0 bases at V and 6 bases at J, with 12 bases between the two ends. Germline V lookup: CDR1 SGHRS, CDR2 YFSETQ. CDR3 nucleotides: TGCGCCAGCAGCTTGGCAACAGGTTACCCTGAAGCTTTCTTT. Translation: CASSLATGYPEAFF.

At least ten counts were recorded for this clonotype. The rearrangement uses TRBV5-1 and TRBJ1-1; 10 bases map to TRBD1. Trimming removed 3 bases from V and 5 bases from J; junction bases left unmatched: 7. Germline V gene sequence: CDR1 SGHRS, CDR2 YFSETQ. The CDR3 runs to 15 residues. Written as DNA, the CDR3 is TGCGCCAGCAGCTCCACCGGACAGGGGGTAACTGAAGCTTTCTTT. Translated: CASSSTGQGVTEAFF.